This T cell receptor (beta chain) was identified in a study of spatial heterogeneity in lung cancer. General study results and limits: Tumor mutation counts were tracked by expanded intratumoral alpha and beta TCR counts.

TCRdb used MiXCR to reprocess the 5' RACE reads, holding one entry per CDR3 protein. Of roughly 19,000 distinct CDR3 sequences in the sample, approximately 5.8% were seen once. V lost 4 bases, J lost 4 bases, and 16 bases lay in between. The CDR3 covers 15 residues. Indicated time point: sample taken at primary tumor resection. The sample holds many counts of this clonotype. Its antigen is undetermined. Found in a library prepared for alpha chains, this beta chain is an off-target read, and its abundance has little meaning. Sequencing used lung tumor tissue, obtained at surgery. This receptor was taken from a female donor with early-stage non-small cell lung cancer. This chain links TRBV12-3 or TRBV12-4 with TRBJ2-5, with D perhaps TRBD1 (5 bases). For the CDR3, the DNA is TGTGCCAGCAGTTCCGGACAAATCGTTGGAGAGACCCAGTACTTC. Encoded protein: CASSSGQIVGETQYF.